This paragraph reports one T cell receptor beta chain. This sample is drawn from a study of blood T cell repertoires in COVID-19. CDR1 and CDR2 (germline): SGHRS, YFSETQ. This CDR3 has 16 amino acids. Trimming took 3 bases from V and 0 from J, leaving 12 bases between them. The protocol was immunoSEQ multiplex PCR, while the TCRdb copy is restricted to in-frame clones and leaves out a portion. Of roughly 380,000 clones in the sample, roughly 85% were seen once. Sequences were obtained from peripheral blood. This sequence originates from a woman between 18 and 29 years old with acute or convalescent COVID-19. The V call is TRBV5-1, the J call TRBJ1-4; the D gene is possibly TRBD1 (6 bases). CDR3 residues: CASSSGQIATNEKLFF. The DNA of the CDR3 is TGCGCCAGCAGCTCAGGACAGATTGCAACTAATGAAAAACTGTTTTTT.